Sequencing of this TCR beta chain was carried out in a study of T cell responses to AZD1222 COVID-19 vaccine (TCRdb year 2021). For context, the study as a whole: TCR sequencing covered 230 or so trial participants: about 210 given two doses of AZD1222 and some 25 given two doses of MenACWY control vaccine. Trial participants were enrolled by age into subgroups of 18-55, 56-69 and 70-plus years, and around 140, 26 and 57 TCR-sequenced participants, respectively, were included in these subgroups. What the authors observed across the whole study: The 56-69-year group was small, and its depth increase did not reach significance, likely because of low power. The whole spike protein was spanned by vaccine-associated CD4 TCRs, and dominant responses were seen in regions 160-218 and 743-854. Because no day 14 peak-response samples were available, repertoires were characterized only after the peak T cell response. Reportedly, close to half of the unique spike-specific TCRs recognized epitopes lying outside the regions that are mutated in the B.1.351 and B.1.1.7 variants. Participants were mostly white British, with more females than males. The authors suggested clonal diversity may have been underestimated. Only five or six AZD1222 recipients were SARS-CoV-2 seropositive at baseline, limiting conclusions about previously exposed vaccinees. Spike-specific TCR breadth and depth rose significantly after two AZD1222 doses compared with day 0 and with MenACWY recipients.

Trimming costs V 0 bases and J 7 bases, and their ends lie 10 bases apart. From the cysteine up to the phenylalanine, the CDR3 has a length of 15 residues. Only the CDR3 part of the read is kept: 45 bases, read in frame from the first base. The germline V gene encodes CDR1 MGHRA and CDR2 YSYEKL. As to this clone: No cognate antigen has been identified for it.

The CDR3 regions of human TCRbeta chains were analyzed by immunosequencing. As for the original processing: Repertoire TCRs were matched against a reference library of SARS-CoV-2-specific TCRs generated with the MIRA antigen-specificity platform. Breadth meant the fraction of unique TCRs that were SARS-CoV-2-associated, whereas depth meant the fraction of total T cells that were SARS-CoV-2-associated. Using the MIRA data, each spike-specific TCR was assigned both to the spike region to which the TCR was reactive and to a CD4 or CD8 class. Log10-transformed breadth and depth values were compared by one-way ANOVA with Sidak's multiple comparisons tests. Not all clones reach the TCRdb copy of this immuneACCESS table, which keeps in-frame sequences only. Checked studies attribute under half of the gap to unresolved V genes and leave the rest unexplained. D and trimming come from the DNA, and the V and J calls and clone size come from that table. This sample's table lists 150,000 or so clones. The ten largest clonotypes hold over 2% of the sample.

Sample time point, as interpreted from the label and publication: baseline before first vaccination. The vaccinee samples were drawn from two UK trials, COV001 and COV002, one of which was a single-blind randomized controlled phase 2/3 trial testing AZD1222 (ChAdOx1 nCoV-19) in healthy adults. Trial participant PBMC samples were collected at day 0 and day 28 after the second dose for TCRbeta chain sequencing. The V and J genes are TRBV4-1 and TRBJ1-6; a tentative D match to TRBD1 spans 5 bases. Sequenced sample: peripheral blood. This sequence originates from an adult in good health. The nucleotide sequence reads TGCGCCAGCAGCCAAGATCGGGGGGTCAATTCACCCCTCCACTTT. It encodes CASSQDRGVNSPLHF.